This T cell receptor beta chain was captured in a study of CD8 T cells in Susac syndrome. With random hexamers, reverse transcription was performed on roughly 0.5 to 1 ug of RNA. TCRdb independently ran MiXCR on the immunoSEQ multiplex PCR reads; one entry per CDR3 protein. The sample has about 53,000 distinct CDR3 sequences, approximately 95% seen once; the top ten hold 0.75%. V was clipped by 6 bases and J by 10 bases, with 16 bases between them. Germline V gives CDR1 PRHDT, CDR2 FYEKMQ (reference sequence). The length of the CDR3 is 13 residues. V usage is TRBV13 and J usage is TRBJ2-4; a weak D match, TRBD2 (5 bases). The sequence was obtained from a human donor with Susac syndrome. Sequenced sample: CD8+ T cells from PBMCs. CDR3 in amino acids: CASRAARRDIQYF. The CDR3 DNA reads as TGTGCCAGCAGGGCCGCTAGACGGGATATTCAGTACTTC.